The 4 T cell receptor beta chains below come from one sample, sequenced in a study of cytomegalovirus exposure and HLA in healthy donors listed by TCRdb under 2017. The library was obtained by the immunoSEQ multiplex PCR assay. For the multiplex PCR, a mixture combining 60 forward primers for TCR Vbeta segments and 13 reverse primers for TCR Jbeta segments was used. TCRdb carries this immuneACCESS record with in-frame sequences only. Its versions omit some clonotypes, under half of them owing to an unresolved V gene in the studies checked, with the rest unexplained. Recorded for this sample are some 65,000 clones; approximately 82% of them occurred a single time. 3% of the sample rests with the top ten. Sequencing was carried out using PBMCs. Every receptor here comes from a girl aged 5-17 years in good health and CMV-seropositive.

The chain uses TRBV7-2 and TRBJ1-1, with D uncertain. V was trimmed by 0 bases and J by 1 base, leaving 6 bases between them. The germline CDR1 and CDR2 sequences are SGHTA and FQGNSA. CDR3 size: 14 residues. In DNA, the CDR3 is TGTGCCAGCAGCTTAGCGGCAGGGAACACTGAAGCTTTCTTT. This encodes CASSLAAGNTEAFF.

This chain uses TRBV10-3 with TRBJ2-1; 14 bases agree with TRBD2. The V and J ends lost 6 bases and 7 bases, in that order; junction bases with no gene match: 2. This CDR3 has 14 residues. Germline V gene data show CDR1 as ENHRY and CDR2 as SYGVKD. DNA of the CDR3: TGTGCCATCAGGGGGACTAGCGGGAGAAATGAGCAGTTCTTC. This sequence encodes CAIRGTSGRNEQFF.

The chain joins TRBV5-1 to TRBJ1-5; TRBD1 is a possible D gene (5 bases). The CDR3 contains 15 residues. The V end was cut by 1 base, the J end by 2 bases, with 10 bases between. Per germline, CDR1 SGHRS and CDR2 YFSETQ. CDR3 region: CASSLPRDGNQPQHF. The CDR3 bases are TGCGCCAGCAGCTTGCCCAGGGATGGCAATCAGCCCCAGCATTTT.

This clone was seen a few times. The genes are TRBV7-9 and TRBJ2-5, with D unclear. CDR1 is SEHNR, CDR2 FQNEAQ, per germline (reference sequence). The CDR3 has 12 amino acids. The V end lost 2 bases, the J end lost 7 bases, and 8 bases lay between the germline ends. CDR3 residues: CASSLNFGTQYF. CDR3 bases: TGTGCCAGCAGCTTAAACTTTGGGACCCAGTACTTC.